Below, one TCR beta chain is given with its context. Antigen: not known. For each CDR3 protein, TCRdb gives one entry from its re-call of the 5' RACE reads, without DNA. This listing includes tens of thousands of distinct CDR3 sequences. The entry originates in a study of monozygotic twins with inflammatory bowel disease. Overall study results and limits: T cell subtypes were not distinguishable in this analysis. Clonotype sharing was lower in IBD patients than healthy twins, most markedly with disease activity.

Every single donor had a roughly 2.3 ml blood sample drawn. CDR3 length: 11 amino acids. Germline V gene lookup returns CDR1 SGHRS and CDR2 YFSETQ. Material for sequencing was blood. V usage is TRBV5-1 and J usage is TRBJ2-5. This sequence originates from a human donor with ulcerative colitis or Crohn's disease, or a healthy co-twin of an affected twin (not recorded which). Here the CDR3 reads CASSLRETQYF.